One sample yielded the 30 T cell receptor beta chains listed below, sequenced in a study of T cells in localized non-small cell lung cancer. The protocol was immunoSEQ multiplex PCR, while the TCRdb copy is restricted to in-frame clones and leaves out a portion. The table records 45,000 to 65,000 clones, 80% to 90% of them present only once. The starting material was peripheral blood, obtained before any cancer treatment. The receptors were sampled from a man between 40 and 75 years old with stage I squamous cell lung carcinoma.

The chain employs TRBV11-3 and TRBJ2-2, with D perhaps TRBD2 (6 bases). Germline CDR1 SGHNT, CDR2 YENEEA. V lost 5 bases, J lost 7 bases, and 17 bases lay in between. The CDR3 runs 15 residues. The CDR3 region is CASSLGGALGGELFF. CDR3 nucleotide sequence: TGTGCCAGCAGCCTCGGCGGGGCCTTAGGCGGGGAGCTGTTTTTT.

The rearrangement links TRBV2 to TRBJ2-7, with a tentative D call TRBD2 (6 bases). The CDR3 covers 14 residues. V was clipped by 1 base and J by 4 bases, with 11 bases between them. Germline CDR1 and CDR2: SNHLY and FYNNEI. The CDR3: CASSEELAFYEQYF. The DNA of the CDR3 is TGTGCCAGCAGTGAAGAACTAGCTTTTTACGAGCAGTACTTC. Full variable domain (remainder filled in from reference TRBV2 and TRBJ2-7): EPEVTQTPSHQVTQMGQEVILRCVPISNHLYFYWYRQILGQKVEFLVSFYNNEISEKSEIFDDQFSVERPDGSNFTLKIRSTKLEDSAMYFCASSEELAFYEQYFGPGTRLTVT.

On this clone: Other DNA sequences in the sample encode the same CDR3. The chain's CDR3 is CASSSRLAKNIQYF. In DNA form, the CDR3 reads TGTGCCAGCAGCTCTCGCCTAGCCAAAAACATTCAGTACTTC. This sequence joins TRBV11-2 and TRBJ2-4; no reliable D call. CDR3 length equals 14 residues. The V end lost 4 bases, the J end lost 0 bases, and 7 bases lay between the germline ends. From germline, CDR1 is SGHAT and CDR2 FQNNGV.

DNA of the CDR3: TGTGCCAGTAGACTCAACAGGGGCGTTAGGTCCGGGGAGCTGTTTTTT. It codes for CASRLNRGVRSGELFF. This rearrangement joins TRBV19 to TRBJ2-2, with TRBD1 identical over 7 bases. V was pared by 6 bases and J by 6 bases, with 13 bases of the junction left unmatched. The CDR3 contains 16 residues. CDR1 LNHDA and CDR2 SQIVND come from the germline V gene (reference sequence).

This chain connects TRBV11-2 to TRBJ2-2; tentatively, D is TRBD2 (6 bases). Germline CDR1 and CDR2: SGHAT and FQNNGV. The CDR3 has 14 amino acids. Trimming shortened V by 7 bases and J by 0 bases, and 9 bases separated the two germline ends. The CDR3 region is CASKLASNTGELFF. CDR3 coding DNA: TGTGCCAGCAAACTAGCATCGAACACCGGGGAGCTGTTTTTT. Complete variable domain (other parts from reference TRBV11-2 and TRBJ2-2): EAGVAQSPRYKIIEKRQSVAFWCNPISGHATLYWYQQILGQGPKLLIQFQNNGVVDDSQLPKDRFSAERLKGVDSTLKIQPAKLEDSAVYLCASKLASNTGELFFGEGSRLTVL.

This clone occurred a few times. Here the CDR3 DNA reads TGTGCCATCAGTGAGTCCGAGGGGGGACCGAGCTCCTACGAGCAGTACTTC. Its protein product is CAISESEGGPSSYEQYF. This chain links TRBV10-3 with TRBJ2-7, with D possibly called TRBD1 or TRBD2 (6 bases each). This CDR3 spans 17 amino acids. V was cut by 0 bases and J by 0 bases, with 15 bases left in between. Germline-derived CDR1 and CDR2 are ENHRY and SYGVKD.

V is TRBV18 and J is TRBJ2-7; 8 nucleotides agree with TRBD1. The germline CDR1 and CDR2 sequences are KGHSH and LQKENI. The CDR3 totals 14 residues. V gave up 2 bases and J gave up 5 bases; unmatched junction bases: 5. CDR3 in DNA: TGTGCCAGCTCACCAGAGACAGGGGTCCACGAGCAGTACTTC. As protein: CASSPETGVHEQYF.

This chain connects TRBV5-4 to TRBJ2-7; 7 nucleotides align to TRBD1. The CDR3 has 16 residues. Germline CDR1 SGHNT, CDR2 YYREEE (reference sequence). The V segment lost 4 bases and the J segment 0 bases; nucleotides outside the gene matches: 10. The CDR3 DNA is TGTGCCAGCAGCCCCGTGACAGGGAAAGGCTCCTACGAGCAGTACTTC. Its translation is CASSPVTGKGSYEQYF. The full variable domain, in which reference TRBV5-4 and TRBJ2-7 provide the parts outside the CDR3, is ETGVTQSPTHLIKTRGQQVTLRCSSQSGHNTVSWYQQALGQGPQFIFQYYREEENGRGNFPPRFSGLQFPNYSSELNVNALELDDSALYLCASSPVTGKGSYEQYFGPGTRLTVT.

V gene TRBV9 combines with J gene TRBJ1-2; 8 bases match TRBD1. The CDR3 spans 15 residues. The junction had 9 bases not matched to a gene; V was cut back by 0 bases and J by 8 bases. Germline V CDR1 and CDR2: SGDLS, YYNGEE. The CDR3 nucleotides read TGTGCCAGCAGCGTAGGAGACAGGGGTGGAGAAGGCTACACCTTC. Protein sequence: CASSVGDRGGEGYTF.

This chain uses TRBV29-1 with TRBJ1-1; maybe TRBD1 (5 bases). Germline loops: CDR1 SQVTM, CDR2 ANQGSEA. V was pared by 6 bases and J by 3 bases, with 11 bases between. The CDR3 length is 12 residues. CDR3 sequence reads: CSVDSLYTEAFF. DNA for the CDR3: TGCAGCGTCGACAGTTTATACACTGAAGCTTTCTTT.

The V and J genes are TRBV9 and TRBJ1-5, with unresolved D. CDR3 length: 14 residues. Germline CDR1 is SGDLS and CDR2 is YYNGEE. V dropped 0 bases and J dropped 0 bases, with 4 bases sitting between them. The CDR3 nucleotides read TGTGCCAGCAGCGTAGGGACTAGCAATCAGCCCCAGCATTTT. It translates to CASSVGTSNQPQHF.

This clone was detected once. The chain uses TRBV28 and TRBJ2-1; TRBD1 matches 10 bases. The V gene end was trimmed by 2 bases and the J gene end by 5 bases; junction bases not matched to a gene: 6. Germline V gene data show CDR1 as MDHEN and CDR2 as SYDVKM. The CDR3 runs 16 residues. The CDR3 is CASSLPDRGRDNEQFF. The DNA of the CDR3 is TGTGCCAGCAGTTTACCCGACAGGGGGCGGGACAATGAGCAGTTCTTC.

The CDR3 loop is CASRTKDTGELFF. The CDR3 DNA reads as TGTGCCAGCAGGACTAAGGACACCGGGGAGCTGTTTTTT. V gene TRBV7-2 combines with J gene TRBJ2-2; a weak D match, TRBD2 (5 bases). Germline values: CDR1 SGHTA, CDR2 FQGNSA. Trimming took 6 bases from V and 3 from J, leaving 8 bases between them. The CDR3 covers 13 residues. Full variable domain (outside the CDR3, taken from reference TRBV7-2 and TRBJ2-2): GAGVSQSPSNKVTEKGKDVELRCDPISGHTALYWYRQSLGQGLEFLIYFQGNSAPDKSGLPSDRFSAERTGGSVSTLTIQRTQQEDSAVYLCASRTKDTGELFFGEGSRLTVL.

The chain has TRBV7-2 and TRBJ2-7; perhaps TRBD1 as D (5 bases). This CDR3 region has 15 residues. Trimming stripped 3 bases from V and 4 bases from J, with 16 bases between. Germline assignment: CDR1 SGHTA and CDR2 FQGNSA. The CDR3 nucleotides read TGTGCCAGCAGCTTTTCCACAGGTGGGGATTACGAGCAGTACTTC. Translating it yields CASSFSTGGDYEQYF.

The rearrangement joins TRBV7-9 to TRBJ1-3; the D is unclear. Trimming took 3 bases from V and 7 from J, leaving 10 bases between them. The germline V gene has CDR1 SEHNR and CDR2 FQNEAQ (reference sequence). This CDR3 is built from 13 residues. The CDR3 DNA reads TGTGCCAGCAGCTTGCCGGGCGAGAACACCATATATTTT. This encodes CASSLPGENTIYF.

Written as DNA, the CDR3 is TGTGCCAGCAGTGGGGGTAGAAGTGAGCAGTTCTTC. Its protein is CASSGGRSEQFF. The J gene is TRBJ2-1, the V gene TRBV6-4; D is uncertain. The CDR3 has 12 amino acids. Germline V gives CDR1 MRHNA, CDR2 SNTAGT. The ends were cut back, 4 bases at V and 9 bases at J, with 10 bases in the middle.

The chain employs TRBV15 and TRBJ2-3; 8 bases agree with TRBD1. CDR3 length: 20 residues. The ends lost 3 bases at V and 2 bases at J; junction bases unmatched: 19. Germline V gene lookup returns CDR1 LNHNV and CDR2 YYDKDF (reference sequence). The DNA for the CDR3 is TGTGCCACCAGCAGTTCCGGGACAGGCGACTTACGGGGGTACACAGATACGCAGTATTTT. Translated, it gives CATSSSGTGDLRGYTDTQYF.

The chain employs TRBV5-4 and TRBJ2-2; 10 nucleotides agree with TRBD2. CDR1 SGHNT and CDR2 YYREEE come from the germline V gene (reference sequence). This CDR3 is built from 18 residues. J gave up 0 bases and V 4 bases, and 9 bases lay outside the gene matches. The CDR3 sequence: CASSRDGLAATNTGELFF. For the CDR3, the DNA is TGTGCCAGCAGCCGAGACGGACTAGCGGCAACGAACACCGGGGAGCTGTTTTTT.

This sequence joins TRBV28 and TRBJ1-5, with D perhaps matching TRBD1 (6 bases). Germline V gene lookup returns CDR1 MDHEN and CDR2 SYDVKM. This CDR3 is built from 14 residues. Trimming shortened V by 5 bases and J by 9 bases, and 17 bases separated the two germline ends. DNA for the CDR3: TGTGCCAGCAGTCTAACCGGGACACCAAGGCCCCAGCATTTT. This sequence encodes CASSLTGTPRPQHF.

The gene calls are TRBV27 and TRBJ1-1; tentative D call: TRBD1 (6 bases). Germline CDR1 is MNHEY and CDR2 is SMNVEV (reference sequence). V was clipped by 2 bases and J by 5 bases, with 12 bases between them. This CDR3 is built from 14 residues. CDR3 in amino acids: CASSLGGAQTEAFF. The CDR3 DNA reads TGTGCCAGCAGTTTAGGGGGCGCCCAGACTGAAGCTTTCTTT.

The V and J genes are TRBV7-2 and TRBJ2-6; the D is unclear. CDR3 size: 15 residues. Trimming removed 5 bases at V and 1 base at J, with 9 bases between. Germline CDR1 and CDR2: SGHTA and FQGNSA. For the CDR3, the DNA is TGTGCCAGCAGCCGCAGCCGGTCTGGGGCCAACGTCCTGACTTTC. It codes for CASSRSRSGANVLTF.

The rearrangement joins TRBV10-3 to TRBJ2-7; 11 bases map to TRBD1. Germline CDR1 reads ENHRY; CDR2 reads SYGVKD. Trimming removed 11 bases from V and 6 bases from J; junction bases left unmatched: 9. CDR3 size: 13 residues. CDR3 in DNA: TGTGCCGTCACCGGGACAGGGGGATCCGAGCAGTACTTC. Its translation: CAVTGTGGSEQYF.

The chain uses TRBV28 and TRBJ1-5; TRBD1 agrees at 8 bases. The CDR3 is 15 residues long. Germline V gene lookup returns CDR1 MDHEN and CDR2 SYDVKM. V shed 3 bases, J shed 4 bases, and the junction held 5 bases outside the gene matches. The CDR3 spells CASSFFRTGNQPQHF. CDR3 in DNA: TGTGCCAGCAGTTTTTTCAGGACAGGGAATCAGCCCCAGCATTTT.

This clone was counted a few times. This chain connects TRBV28 to TRBJ1-5, with D hard to call. Germline lookup yields CDR1 MDHEN and CDR2 SYDVKM. V dropped 1 base and J dropped 7 bases, with 11 bases sitting between them. This CDR3 has 14 residues. The CDR3 DNA is TGTGCCAGCAGTTTATCTGGGGTAGTGCAGCCCCAGCATTTT. It translates to CASSLSGVVQPQHF.

The chain links TRBV9 to TRBJ1-3; no clear D. Germline CDR1 SGDLS, CDR2 YYNGEE. The CDR3 is made up of 16 amino acids. Between the trimmed V and J ends, which lost 4 bases and 1 base, there was a span of 15 bases. The CDR3 is CASSTNSIGSGNTIYF. As DNA, the CDR3 is TGTGCCAGCAGCACTAACTCAATCGGGTCTGGAAACACCATATATTTT.

J is TRBJ1-3 and V is TRBV30; possibly TRBD1 for D (5 bases). The germline gives CDR1 GTSNPN, CDR2 SVGIG (reference sequence). CDR3 length equals 13 residues. V was clipped by 1 base and J by 9 bases, with 13 bases between them. CDR3 sequence: CAWSGTFRSTIYF. The CDR3 DNA reads as TGTGCCTGGAGTGGGACATTCCGTTCCACCATATATTTT.

The genes are TRBV5-1 and TRBJ2-5; D not certain. V was cut by 0 bases and J by 1 base, with 7 bases left in between. The CDR3 has 14 residues. From germline, CDR1 is SGHRS and CDR2 YFSETQ. DNA for the CDR3: TGCGCCAGCAGCTTGGACGGACCCCAAGAGACCCAGTACTTC. It encodes CASSLDGPQETQYF.

The V and J genes are TRBV7-3 and TRBJ2-1, with 9 bases aligning to TRBD2. CDR3 length: 14 amino acids. V lost 6 bases to trimming and J lost 7 bases; unmatched junction nucleotides: 7. Per the germline V gene, CDR1 is SGHTA and CDR2 is FQGTGA. The CDR3 DNA reads as TGTGCCAGCAGTCTTAGCGGGAGTTTGAATGAGCAGTTCTTC. Translated, it gives CASSLSGSLNEQFF.

The rearrangement links TRBV28 to TRBJ2-5, with D unclear. Germline CDR1 MDHEN, CDR2 SYDVKM. This CDR3 has 12 residues. V gave up 2 bases and J gave up 4 bases, with 5 bases separating them. The CDR3 DNA reads as TGTGCCAGCAGTTTAGTGCGAGAGACCCAGTACTTC. Translating it yields CASSLVRETQYF.

The chain has TRBV7-8 and TRBJ2-7; the match to TRBD2 covers 16 bases. From germline, CDR1 is SGHVS and CDR2 FQNEAQ. This CDR3 spans 19 amino acids. V shed 5 bases and J 5 bases; nucleotides not matched to a gene: 15. CDR3 protein: CASSRAAQGLAGGSHEQYF. CDR3 DNA: TGTGCCAGCAGCCGGGCGGCACAGGGACTAGCGGGAGGGTCCCACGAGCAGTACTTC.